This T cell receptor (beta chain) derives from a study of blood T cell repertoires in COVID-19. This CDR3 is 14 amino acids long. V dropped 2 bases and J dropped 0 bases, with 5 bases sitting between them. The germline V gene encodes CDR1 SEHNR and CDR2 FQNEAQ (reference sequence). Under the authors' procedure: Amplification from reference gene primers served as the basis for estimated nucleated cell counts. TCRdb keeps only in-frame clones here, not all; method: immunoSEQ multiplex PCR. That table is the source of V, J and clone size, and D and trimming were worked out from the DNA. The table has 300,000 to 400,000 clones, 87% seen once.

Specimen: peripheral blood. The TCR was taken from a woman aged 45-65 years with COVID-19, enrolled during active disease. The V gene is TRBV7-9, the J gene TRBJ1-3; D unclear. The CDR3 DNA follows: TGTGCCAGCAGCTTATCTCTCTCTGGAAACACCATATATTTT. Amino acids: CASSLSLSGNTIYF.